The clone carrying this T cell receptor (beta chain) was observed a few times. The antigen is not known. This sample was included in a study of beta chain features in type 1 diabetes. The study, taken as a whole, reports: A cDNA-based sequencing approach could over-represent cells with high TCR expression. There was a moderate but significant shortening of TCRB CDR3s in all four CD4+ subsets of Type 1 diabetes patients.

Reverse transcription of all isolated RNA meant that expressed TCRB transcripts were sequenced. Assay: immunoSEQ multiplex PCR; the TCRdb copy retains only in-frame clones and omits some. The sample has hundreds of thousands of clones, over 13% seen once. In germline, CDR1 is SGHDN, CDR2 FVKESK. V lost 5 bases and J 7 bases, leaving 11 bases between the germline ends. This CDR3 has 13 residues. The chain couples TRBV14 to TRBJ1-4, with unresolved D. Sequenced input: naive CD4+ T cells from blood. This TCR came from a man in his late teens or twenties with type 1 diabetes. This chain's CDR3 is CASSGPGSEKLFF. In DNA, the CDR3 is TGTGCCAGCAGCGGTCCGGGCTCTGAAAAACTGTTTTTT.